This T cell receptor (beta chain) was profiled in a study of PD-L1 blockade in urothelial cancer. Study-wide context: Most patients, about 90% of the roughly 29, were males with bladder-origin cancer.

Between the trimmed V and J ends, which lost 5 bases and 7 bases, there was a span of 9 bases. Germline V gene data show CDR1 as SGHAT and CDR2 as FQNNGV. The CDR3 length is 12 residues. Data came from immunoSEQ multiplex PCR; TCRdb stores just in-frame clones and leaves some out. The data hold tens of thousands of clones, with roughly 80% observed a single time. The sample's time point: pretreatment peripheral blood. This clone appeared a few times. This chain links TRBV11-2 with TRBJ2-1; D unclear. The sample was PBMCs, taken around atezolizumab (anti-PD-L1) treatment. The sequence was collected from a man in his 70s with urothelial cancer. The CDR3 DNA reads TGTGCCAGCAGCCAGGAACGGAATGAGCAGTTCTTC. Protein: CASSQERNEQFF. The complete variable domain, with remaining parts taken from reference TRBV11-2 and TRBJ2-1, reads EAGVAQSPRYKIIEKRQSVAFWCNPISGHATLYWYQQILGQGPKLLIQFQNNGVVDDSQLPKDRFSAERLKGVDSTLKIQPAKLEDSAVYLCASSQERNEQFFGPGTRLTVL.